Described below is a single TCR beta chain sequence and its context. The antigen is undetermined. The data belong to a study of T cells expressing NK-cell markers. General observations from the study: In more than five donors, dominant CD3+CD56+NKG2C+ clones formed 1.0-7.0% of CD8+ cells. For four donors, these clonotypes were likewise the leading ones in the CD3+CD56-NKG2C+ fraction. The study left the HCMV specificity of expanded NKG2C+ T cell clones unresolved.

Germline CDR1 and CDR2: MNHEY and SVGEGT. CDR3 size: 13 residues. 5'RACE template switching with UMIs generated TCR beta cDNA. For each CDR3 protein, TCRdb gives one entry from its re-call of the 5' RACE reads, without DNA. The specimen's table records hundreds of thousands of distinct CDR3 sequences. The origin of this receptor is a man in his late teens or twenties in good health. Sequenced sample: blood T cells: a sorted CD56 or NKG2C T cell subset, CD4+ or CD8+ T cells, or bulk PBMC T cells (not recorded which). The chain recombines TRBV6-2 or TRBV6-3 with TRBJ2-1. CDR3 sequence reads: CASSSYSTNEQFF.